This entry lists 26 T cell receptor beta chains sequenced from one sample in a study of OX40 agonist ivuxolimab in advanced cancers. Generated by immunoSEQ multiplex PCR, the TCRdb table keeps only in-frame clones and is missing some. Of just under 85,000 clones listed, roughly 85% are singletons. Source: CD4+ or CD8+ T cells sorted from blood, taken in a trial of the OX40 agonist ivuxolimab. The receptors shown here come from an adult with an advanced solid tumor such as melanoma, head and neck, liver or kidney cancer.

The chain carries TRBV7-9 and TRBJ1-1; the match to TRBD1 covers 10 bases. V shed 5 bases and J 0 bases; nucleotides not matched to a gene: 6. The V gene's germline CDR1 is SEHNR and CDR2 FQNEAQ (reference sequence). There are 16 residues in the CDR3. CDR3 protein: CASSPGQGTLNTEAFF. CDR3 DNA sequence: TGTGCCAGCAGCCCGGGACAGGGGACCTTGAACACTGAAGCTTTCTTT.

The chain carries TRBV12-1 and TRBJ2-1; the table's D call of TRBD2 was not tested on the DNA. TRBV12-1 is designated a pseudogene. The CDR3 sequence is 15 residues long. CDR3 sequence (DNA): TGTGCCAGCAGCCTCAAGCCGAAGATCTACAATGAGCAGTTCTTC. Translation: CASSLKPKIYNEQFF.

CDR3: CASSHRRYPNYGYTF. CDR3 DNA: TGTGCCAGCAGCCACCGGCGGTATCCAAACTATGGCTACACCTTC. The chain uses TRBV11-3 and TRBJ1-2; no clear D gene. Germline CDR1 is SGHNT and CDR2 is YENEEA. V gave up 5 bases and J gave up 2 bases, with 15 bases separating them. This CDR3 has 15 residues.

The chain carries TRBV18 and TRBJ1-3; 7 bases agree with TRBD1. CDR3 length equals 17 residues. The germline V gene has CDR1 KGHSH and CDR2 LQKENI. V lost 5 bases to trimming and J lost 8 bases; unmatched junction nucleotides: 18. CDR3 sequence: CASSAGWRGHRGDTIYF. CDR3 sequence (DNA): TGTGCCAGCTCAGCGGGGTGGAGGGGGCACCGCGGCGACACCATATATTTT.

This clone was counted a few times. This sample includes further DNA sequences coding for the same CDR3. The chain links TRBV11-1 to TRBJ1-2; 7 bases align to TRBD1. Germline CDR1 and CDR2: SGHAT and FQDESV (reference sequence). The CDR3 length is 14 residues. Trimming cost V 1 base and J 6 bases; bases outside gene matches: 5. CDR3 residues: CASSLEGQFHGYTF. CDR3 nucleotide sequence: TGTGCCAGCAGCTTAGAGGGACAGTTCCATGGCTACACCTTC.

The chain uses TRBV18 and TRBJ1-5; D ambiguous. The CDR3 loop spans 13 amino acids. Trimming shortened V by 4 bases and J by 5 bases, and 9 bases separated the two germline ends. Germline CDR1 and CDR2: KGHSH and LQKENI. The CDR3 bases are TGTGCCAGCTCACTCCGGGCCGATCAGCCCCAGCATTTT. Protein product: CASSLRADQPQHF.

This chain links TRBV11-2 with TRBJ1-4; D unresolved. V shed 6 bases and J shed 5 bases, with 13 bases lying between them. Germline V gene sequence: CDR1 SGHAT, CDR2 FQNNGV. This CDR3 is built from 14 residues. CDR3 in amino acids: CASRSSRRNEKLFF. The CDR3 nucleotides read TGTGCCAGCAGATCCTCCCGGAGAAATGAAAAACTGTTTTTT.

The V gene is TRBV27, the J gene TRBJ2-7, with 8 bases matching TRBD1. This CDR3 is 15 amino acids long. With V trimmed by 2 bases and J by 2 bases, 5 bases remained unmatched. Germline CDR1 is MNHEY and CDR2 is SMNVEV (reference sequence). CDR3 protein: CASSLGTGITYEQYF. The CDR3, as DNA: TGTGCCAGCAGTTTAGGGACAGGAATAACCTACGAGCAGTACTTC.

Only a few counts were recorded for this clone. The rearrangement links TRBV12-5 to TRBJ2-3; 11 nucleotides match TRBD2. This CDR3 region has 18 residues. Germline V gene lookup returns CDR1 LGHNT and CDR2 FRNRAP. After removal of 1 base from V and 0 bases from J, the junction contained 6 bases not matched to a gene. Here the CDR3 DNA reads TGTGCTAGTGGTTTGGCCCTGACTAGCGGGGCAAGCACAGATACGCAGTATTTT. Its protein product is CASGLALTSGASTDTQYF.

The chain couples TRBV7-6 to TRBJ1-1, with a possible D match to TRBD1 (6 bases). Trimming took 1 base from V and 5 from J, leaving 11 bases between them. The CDR3 covers 14 residues. Germline V gene lookup returns CDR1 SGHVS and CDR2 FNYEAQ. CDR3 nucleotide sequence: TGTGCCAGCAGCTTAGTGGACACAGGGACTGAAGCTTTCTTT. Its protein product is CASSLVDTGTEAFF.

Only one count was recorded for this clone. V and J are TRBV4-3 and TRBJ1-2; D is ambiguous. The ends were cut back, 0 bases at V and 1 base at J, with 15 bases in the middle. Germline V gene data show CDR1 as LGHNA and CDR2 as YSLEER. The CDR3 has 17 residues. The CDR3: CASSQDIGSRLNYGYTF. The DNA of the CDR3 is TGCGCCAGCAGCCAAGATATTGGCAGCAGACTTAACTATGGCTACACCTTC.

J is TRBJ1-4 and V is TRBV10-1; a possible D gene is TRBD1 (6 bases). Per germline, CDR1 WNHNN and CDR2 SYGVQD (reference sequence). V gave up 5 bases and J gave up 6 bases, with 19 bases separating them. The CDR3 has 16 amino acids. CDR3 DNA sequence: TGCGCCAGCAGTAGATACAGGGCCCCGGGAGATGAAAAACTGTTTTTT. As protein: CASSRYRAPGDEKLFF.

The rearrangement joins TRBV6-5 to TRBJ2-7; unclear D gene. Germline V lookup: CDR1 MNHEY, CDR2 SVGAGI. This CDR3 has 13 residues. The ends were cut back, 2 bases at V and 0 bases at J, with 5 bases in the middle. The CDR3 loop reads CASSYDLSYEQYF. CDR3 sequence (DNA): TGTGCCAGCAGTTACGACCTCTCCTACGAGCAGTACTTC.

At least ten counts were recorded for this clone. The CDR3 bases are TGTGCCTGGAAGTCCAAAGGCAGGGCAAACACCGGGGAGCTGTTTTTT. Protein sequence: CAWKSKGRANTGELFF. V gene TRBV30 combines with J gene TRBJ2-2, with D possibly TRBD1 on 5 matching bases. Germline V gene sequence: CDR1 GTSNPN, CDR2 SVGIG (reference sequence). Deletions cut 4 bases from V and 2 bases from J, with 17 bases between. This CDR3 has 16 residues. The whole variable domain, remainder taken from reference TRBV30 and TRBJ2-2, is SQTIHQWPATLVQPVGSPLSLECTVEGTSNPNLYWYRQAAGRGLQLLFYSVGIGQISSEVPQNLSASRPQDRQFILSSKKLLLSDSGFYLCAWKSKGRANTGELFFGEGSRLTVL.

The chain recombines TRBV21-1 with TRBJ1-5. TRBV21-1 is labeled a pseudogene. This CDR3 spans 11 amino acids. CDR3 in amino acids: CASSKEGPQHF. CDR3 DNA: TGTGCCAGCAGCAAAGAGGGACCCCAGCATTTT.

The chain joins TRBV19 to TRBJ2-1; D might be TRBD1 (6 bases). CDR3 length equals 16 residues. Germline-derived CDR1 and CDR2 are LNHDA and SQIVND (reference sequence). The V end was cut by 5 bases, the J end by 7 bases, with 21 bases between. In DNA, the CDR3 is TGTGCCAGTAGTTCCCTGTTTTCGCAGGGGTGGAATGAGCAGTTCTTC. Its protein is CASSSLFSQGWNEQFF.

In DNA form, the CDR3 reads TGTGCCAGCAGCTTAGGAGTCACCAGATTCGATGGCTACACCTTC. Amino acid sequence: CASSLGVTRFDGYTF. This rearrangement joins TRBV7-8 to TRBJ1-2; D not resolved. The CDR3 loop spans 15 amino acids. The germline V gene encodes CDR1 SGHVS and CDR2 FQNEAQ. The germline V and J ends were trimmed by 1 base and 6 bases, with 15 bases remaining between them.

The chain links TRBV30 to TRBJ2-5; 7 nucleotides match TRBD2. The J call may be mistaken, given a closer DNA end match to TRBJ2-7. CDR3 size: 15 residues. CDR1 and CDR2 from the germline V gene are GTSNPN and SVGIG (reference sequence). The CDR3 coding sequence is TGTGCCTGGAGTCCCGGGGGGTCAGTCCGCGGCGAGCAGTACTTC. Protein sequence: CAWSPGGSVRGEQYF.

Concerning this clone: Other nucleotide sequences in the sample specify the same CDR3. V is TRBV7-2 and J is TRBJ2-7; 12 nucleotides match TRBD2. CDR1 SGHTA and CDR2 FQGNSA come from the germline V gene. The CDR3 is 16 amino acids. With V trimmed by 3 bases and J by 4 bases, 7 bases remained unmatched. In DNA form, the CDR3 reads TGTGCCAGCAGCTTTGGACTAGCGGGGCAAGGGTACGAGCAGTACTTC. This gives the protein CASSFGLAGQGYEQYF.

The J gene is TRBJ1-6, the V gene TRBV30, with TRBD1 identical over 7 bases. Trimming removed 0 bases from V and 8 bases from J; junction bases left unmatched: 7. There are 15 residues in the CDR3. Germline lookup yields CDR1 GTSNPN and CDR2 SVGIG (reference sequence). The CDR3 is CAWSVRGQGDSPLHF. The DNA for the CDR3 is TGTGCCTGGAGTGTACGGGGGCAGGGGGATTCACCCCTCCACTTT.

The chain employs TRBV19 and TRBJ1-4, with a possible D match to TRBD1 (5 bases). Germline V CDR1 and CDR2: LNHDA, SQIVND (reference sequence). V lost 3 bases and J 8 bases, leaving 13 bases between the germline ends. The CDR3 loop spans 14 amino acids. CDR3 sequence reads: CASSMGQGGEKLFF. For the CDR3, the DNA is TGTGCCAGTAGTATGGGGCAGGGCGGCGAAAAACTGTTTTTT.

This chain links TRBV5-1 with TRBJ2-3, with TRBD1 matching 7 bases. Germline V gene sequence: CDR1 SGHRS, CDR2 YFSETQ. This CDR3 is 14 amino acids long. The CDR3 sequence: CASRLQGFTDTQYF. The CDR3, as DNA: TGCGCTTCCCGCCTACAGGGGTTCACAGATACGCAGTATTTT.

The rearrangement uses TRBV19 and TRBJ2-3; 12 bases are shared with TRBD2. From germline, CDR1 is LNHDA and CDR2 SQIVND (reference sequence). This CDR3 is built from 16 residues. Trimming cost V 6 bases and J 2 bases; bases outside gene matches: 6. CDR3 sequence (DNA): TGTGCCAGTAGCCTGACTAGCGGGGGATTCACAGATACGCAGTATTTT. Its protein product is CASSLTSGGFTDTQYF. Full variable domain (rest looked up from reference TRBV19 and TRBJ2-3): DGGITQSPKYLFRKEGQNVTLSCEQNLNHDAMYWYRQDPGQGLRLIYYSQIVNDFQKGDIAEGYSVSREKKESFPLTVTSAQKNPTAFYLCASSLTSGGFTDTQYFGPGTRLTVL.

V is TRBV7-2 and J is TRBJ2-1; 9 bases are a match to TRBD2. The ends lost 1 base at V and 4 bases at J; junction bases unmatched: 2. CDR1 is SGHTA and CDR2 is FQGNSA in the germline V gene. The CDR3 covers 15 residues. CDR3 in DNA: TGTGCCAGCAGCTTAGGTAGCGGGGGTTACAATGAGCAGTTCTTC. Its protein product is CASSLGSGGYNEQFF.

The chain uses TRBV9 and TRBJ2-2, with D possibly TRBD1 on 6 matching bases. Germline V gene lookup returns CDR1 SGDLS and CDR2 YYNGEE. The CDR3 runs to 15 residues. V lost 0 bases, J lost 8 bases, and 14 bases lay in between. Here the CDR3 DNA reads TGTGCCAGCAGCGTAGGAGTCAGGGGATCAGGGGAGCTGTTTTTT. It encodes CASSVGVRGSGELFF. Full variable domain (rest looked up from reference TRBV9 and TRBJ2-2): DSGVTQTPKHLITATGQRVTLRCSPRSGDLSVYWYQQSLDQGLQFLIQYYNGEERAKGNILERFSAQQFPDLHSELNLSSLELGDSALYFCASSVGVRGSGELFFGEGSRLTVL.

V gene TRBV27 combines with J gene TRBJ1-1; no firm D call. V lost 5 bases, J lost 7 bases, and 14 bases lay in between. Germline assignment: CDR1 MNHEY and CDR2 SMNVEV (reference sequence). The CDR3 is made up of 13 amino acids. This chain's CDR3 is CASSPEMGGEAFF. The CDR3 DNA follows: TGTGCCAGCAGTCCGGAGATGGGAGGTGAAGCTTTCTTT.